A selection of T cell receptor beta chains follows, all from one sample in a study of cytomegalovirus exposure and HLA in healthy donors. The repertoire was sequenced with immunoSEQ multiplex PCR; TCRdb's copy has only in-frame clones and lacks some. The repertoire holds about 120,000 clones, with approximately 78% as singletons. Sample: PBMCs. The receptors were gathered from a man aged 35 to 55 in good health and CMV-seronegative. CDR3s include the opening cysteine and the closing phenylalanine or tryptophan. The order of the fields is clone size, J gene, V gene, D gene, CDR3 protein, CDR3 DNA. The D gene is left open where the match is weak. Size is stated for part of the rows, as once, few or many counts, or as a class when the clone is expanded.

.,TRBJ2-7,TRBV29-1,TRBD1,CSVIGQGVTYEQYF,TGCAGCGTTATAGGACAGGGGGTCACCTACGAGCAGTACTTC
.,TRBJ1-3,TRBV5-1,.,CASSLVTGAGNTIYF,TGCGCCAGCAGCTTGGTTACGGGGGCTGGAAACACCATATATTTT
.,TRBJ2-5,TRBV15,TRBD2,CATSGGNSGSAETQYF,TGTGCCACCAGCGGGGGAAATAGCGGGTCGGCGGAGACCCAGTACTTC
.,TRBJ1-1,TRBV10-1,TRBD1,CASSRRGTEAFF,TGCGCCAGCAGTCGCAGGGGGACTGAAGCTTTCTTT
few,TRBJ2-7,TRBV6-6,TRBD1,CASSSGTGTYEQYF,TGTGCCAGCAGCTCCGGGACAGGGACCTACGAGCAGTACTTC
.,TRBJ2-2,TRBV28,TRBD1,CASSPTGTFTGELFF,TGTGCCAGCAGTCCGACAGGGACGTTCACCGGGGAGCTGTTTTTT
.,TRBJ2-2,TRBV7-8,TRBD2,CASSLIAGANTGELFF,TGTGCCAGCAGCTTAATAGCGGGGGCGAACACCGGGGAGCTGTTTTTT
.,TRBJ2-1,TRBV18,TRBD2,CASSPSSGGRRGQFF,TGTGCCAGCTCACCATCTTCGGGAGGGCGAAGGGGGCAGTTCTTC
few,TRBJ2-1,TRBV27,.,CASSDFRVGGEQFF,TGTGCCAGCAGCGACTTTAGAGTGGGGGGTGAGCAGTTCTTC
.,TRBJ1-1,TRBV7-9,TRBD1,CASSVGQGNTEAFF,TGTGCCAGCAGCGTCGGACAGGGGAACACTGAAGCTTTCTTT
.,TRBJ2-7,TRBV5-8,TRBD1,CASSRTGVSYEQYF,TGTGCCAGCAGCCGGACAGGGGTCTCCTACGAGCAGTACTTC
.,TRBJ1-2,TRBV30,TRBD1,CAWRSQGADGYTF,TGTGCCTGGAGATCACAGGGGGCAGATGGCTACACCTTC
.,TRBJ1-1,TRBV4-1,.,CASSQDSPGDTEAFF,TGCGCCAGCAGCCAAGATAGCCCGGGGGACACTGAAGCTTTCTTT
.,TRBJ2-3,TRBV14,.,CASSQEGRSDTQYF,TGTGCCAGCAGCCAAGAGGGGCGTTCCGATACGCAGTATTTT
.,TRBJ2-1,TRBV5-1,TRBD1,CASSLSGGTGLDEQFF,TGCGCCAGCAGCTTGAGTGGTGGGACAGGGTTGGATGAGCAGTTCTTC
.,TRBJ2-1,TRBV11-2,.,CASSQDIRGNEQFF,TGTGCCAGCAGCCAGGACATACGAGGCAATGAGCAGTTCTTC
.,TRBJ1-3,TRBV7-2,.,CASSLLISGNTIYF,TGTGCCAGCAGCTTACTTATCTCTGGAAACACCATATATTTT
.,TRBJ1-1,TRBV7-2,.,CASSFSGNTEAFF,TGTGCCAGCAGCTTCTCAGGAAACACTGAAGCTTTCTTT
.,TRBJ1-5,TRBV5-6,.,CASSFGSAGGNQPQHF,TGTGCCAGCAGCTTCGGGTCCGCCGGGGGTAATCAGCCCCAGCATTTT
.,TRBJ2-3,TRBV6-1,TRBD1,CASSPGQEIDTQYF,TGTGCCAGCAGTCCGGGACAGGAGATAGATACGCAGTATTTT
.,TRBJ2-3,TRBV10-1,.,CASSASQLARAQYF,TGCGCCAGCAGCGCTAGCCAACTCGCGCGCGCGCAGTATTTT
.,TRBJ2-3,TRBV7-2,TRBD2,CASSSFQRGEHTDTQYF,TGTGCCAGCAGCTCTTTTCAGCGGGGGGAACACACAGATACGCAGTATTTT
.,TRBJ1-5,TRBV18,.,CASSPPRRGGISQPQHF,TGTGCCAGCTCACCACCGAGGAGAGGGGGTATCTCTCAGCCCCAGCATTTT
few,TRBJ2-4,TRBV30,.,CAWSPVGGHENSQYF,TGTGCCTGGAGCCCCGTCGGGGGGCACGAAAACAGTCAGTACTTC
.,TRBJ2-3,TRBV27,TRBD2,CASRSSGASTDTQYF,TGTGCCAGCAGGTCCAGCGGGGCTAGCACAGATACGCAGTATTTT
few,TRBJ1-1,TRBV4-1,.,CASSGREVPVTEAFF,TGCGCCAGCAGCGGCAGGGAGGTCCCGGTCACTGAAGCTTTCTTT
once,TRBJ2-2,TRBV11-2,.,CASSPLLTGELFF,TGTGCCAGCAGCCCCCTTTTGACCGGGGAGCTGTTTTTT
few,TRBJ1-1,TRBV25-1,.,CASSEQGQPEAFF,TGTGCCAGCAGTGAACAGGGCCAGCCTGAAGCTTTCTTT
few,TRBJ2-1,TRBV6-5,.,CASSPRLYSYNEQFF,TGTGCCAGCAGTCCCCGACTATATTCCTACAATGAGCAGTTCTTC
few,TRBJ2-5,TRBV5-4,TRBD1,CASRKTGGGETQYF,TGTGCCAGCAGAAAAACAGGGGGCGGGGAGACCCAGTACTTC
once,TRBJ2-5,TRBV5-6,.,CASSTGNQETQYF,TGTGCCAGCAGCACCGGGAATCAAGAGACCCAGTACTTC
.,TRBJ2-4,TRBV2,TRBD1,CASRDREDKNIQYF,TGTGCCAGCCGGGACAGGGAGGACAAAAACATTCAGTACTTC
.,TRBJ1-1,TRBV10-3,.,CAISETGKNTEAFF,TGTGCCATCAGTGAGACAGGGAAGAACACTGAAGCTTTCTTT
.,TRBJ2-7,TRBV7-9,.,CASSPRNSGVYEQYF,TGTGCCAGCAGCCCCCGGAATAGCGGAGTCTACGAGCAGTACTTC
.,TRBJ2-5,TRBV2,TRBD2,CASSDRTSGLEQYF,TGTGCCAGCAGTGATAGGACTAGCGGCTTGGAGCAGTACTTC
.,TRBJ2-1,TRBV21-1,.,CASSQTRSSYNEQFF,TGTGCCAGCAGCCAGACTCGTAGCTCCTACAATGAGCAGTTCTTC
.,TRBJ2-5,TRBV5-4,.,CASSLRSTGETQYF,TGTGCCAGCAGCTTGAGGTCGACGGGAGAGACCCAGTACTTC
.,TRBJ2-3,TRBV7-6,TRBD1,CASCVGQGTDTQYF,TGTGCCAGTTGCGTCGGACAGGGCACAGATACGCAGTATTTT
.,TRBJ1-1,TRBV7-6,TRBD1,CASSLGQGAYEAFF,TGTGCCAGCAGCCTTGGACAGGGGGCTTATGAAGCTTTCTTT
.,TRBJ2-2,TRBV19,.,CASTQFLWGAQTGELFF,TGTGCCAGTACCCAATTCTTATGGGGAGCCCAGACCGGGGAGCTGTTTTTT
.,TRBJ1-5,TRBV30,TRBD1,CAWRDKDRANQPQHF,TGTGCCTGGAGAGACAAGGACAGGGCGAATCAGCCCCAGCATTTT
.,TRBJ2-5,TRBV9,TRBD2,CASSAGGGQETQYF,TGTGCCAGCAGCGCGGGAGGAGGCCAAGAGACCCAGTACTTC
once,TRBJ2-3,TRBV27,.,CASSGQLTDTQYF,TGTGCCAGCAGCGGACAGCTCACAGATACGCAGTATTTT
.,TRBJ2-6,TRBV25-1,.,CASSETGSGANGLTF,TGTGCCAGCAGTGAAACAGGGTCTGGGGCCAACGGCCTGACTTTC
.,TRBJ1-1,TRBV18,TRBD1,CASSPPRTGPTEAFF,TGTGCCAGCTCACCACCAAGGACAGGCCCCACTGAAGCTTTCTTT
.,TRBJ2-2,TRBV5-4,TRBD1,CASIPGTGDTGELFF,TGTGCCAGCATCCCCGGGACAGGGGACACCGGGGAGCTGTTTTTT
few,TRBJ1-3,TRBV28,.,CASSPTGLGLSGNTIYF,TGTGCCAGCAGTCCTACCGGTCTGGGGCTTTCTGGAAACACCATATATTTT
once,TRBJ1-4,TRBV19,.,CASSIRPEFFEKLFF,TGTGCCAGTAGTATCAGGCCAGAATTTTTTGAAAAACTGTTTTTT
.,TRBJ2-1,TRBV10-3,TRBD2,CAISDSGTSVYNEQFF,TGTGCCATCAGTGATTCCGGGACTAGCGTGTACAATGAGCAGTTCTTC
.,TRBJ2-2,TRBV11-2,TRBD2,CASSLERRGTRSGELFF,TGTGCCAGCAGCTTAGAGAGACGGGGGACTAGATCCGGGGAGCTGTTTTTT
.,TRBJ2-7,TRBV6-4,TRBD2,CASRPLAGVSYEQYF,TGTGCCAGCAGGCCCCTAGCGGGAGTTAGCTACGAGCAGTACTTC
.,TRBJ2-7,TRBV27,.,CASSSSGQTYEQYF,TGTGCCAGCAGTTCAAGTGGACAGACCTACGAGCAGTACTTC
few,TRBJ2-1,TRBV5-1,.,CASSLLGSSYNEQFF,TGCGCCAGCAGCTTGCTCGGGAGCTCCTACAATGAGCAGTTCTTC
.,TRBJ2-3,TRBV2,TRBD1,CASSTGVTDTQYF,TGTGCCAGCAGTACAGGGGTCACAGATACGCAGTATTTT